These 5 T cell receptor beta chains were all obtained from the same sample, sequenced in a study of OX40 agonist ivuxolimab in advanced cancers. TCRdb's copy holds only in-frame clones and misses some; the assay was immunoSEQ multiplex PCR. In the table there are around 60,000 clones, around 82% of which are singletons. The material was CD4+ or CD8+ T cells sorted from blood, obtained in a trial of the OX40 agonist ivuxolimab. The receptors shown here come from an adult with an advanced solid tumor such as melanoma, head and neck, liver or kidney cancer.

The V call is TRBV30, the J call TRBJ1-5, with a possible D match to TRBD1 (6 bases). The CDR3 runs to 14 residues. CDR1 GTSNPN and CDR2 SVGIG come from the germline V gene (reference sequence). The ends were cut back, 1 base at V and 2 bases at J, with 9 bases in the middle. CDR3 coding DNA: TGTGCCTGGAGTGCGGAGGGGGGCAATCAGCCCCAGCATTTT. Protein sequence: CAWSAEGGNQPQHF.

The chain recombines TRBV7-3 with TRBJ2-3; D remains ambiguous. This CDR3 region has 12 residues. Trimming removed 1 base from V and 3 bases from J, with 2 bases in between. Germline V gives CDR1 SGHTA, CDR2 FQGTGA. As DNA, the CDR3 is TGTGCCAGCAGCTTAAGGACAGATACGCAGTATTTT. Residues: CASSLRTDTQYF.

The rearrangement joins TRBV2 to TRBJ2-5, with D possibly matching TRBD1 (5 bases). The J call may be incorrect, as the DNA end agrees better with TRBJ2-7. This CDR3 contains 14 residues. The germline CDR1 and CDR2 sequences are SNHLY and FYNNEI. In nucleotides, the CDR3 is TGTGCCAGCATGACAGCGAGCAGCTCCTACGAGCAGTACTTC. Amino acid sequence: CASMTASSSYEQYF.

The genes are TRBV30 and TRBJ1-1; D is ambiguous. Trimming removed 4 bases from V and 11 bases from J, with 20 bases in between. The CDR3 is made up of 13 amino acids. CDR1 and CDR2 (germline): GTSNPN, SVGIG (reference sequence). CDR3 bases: TGTGCCTGGACCCCTCATAGTCCGCGGGCGGCTTTCTTT. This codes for CAWTPHSPRAAFF. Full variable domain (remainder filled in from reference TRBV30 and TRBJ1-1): SQTIHQWPATLVQPVGSPLSLECTVEGTSNPNLYWYRQAAGRGLQLLFYSVGIGQISSEVPQNLSASRPQDRQFILSSKKLLLSDSGFYLCAWTPHSPRAAFFGQGTRLTVV.

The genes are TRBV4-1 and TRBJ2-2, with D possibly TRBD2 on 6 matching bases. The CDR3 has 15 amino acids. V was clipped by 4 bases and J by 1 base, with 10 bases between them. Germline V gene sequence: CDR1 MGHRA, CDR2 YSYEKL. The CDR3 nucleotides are TGCGCCAGCAGCCTAGCGGAGGGGAACACCGGGGAGCTGTTTTTT. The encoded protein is CASSLAEGNTGELFF.